The clone carrying this T cell receptor beta chain has just a few counts. From the RT-PCR reads, TCRdb called clonotypes with MiXCR, one entry per CDR3 protein. The sample lists roughly 880,000 distinct CDR3 sequences, around 17% occurring once. The sample belongs to a study of patients and donors after allogeneic stem cell transplantation. This CDR3 has 16 residues. Germline lookup yields CDR1 MNHEY and CDR2 SVGAGI. The V segment lost 4 bases and the J segment 5 bases; nucleotides outside the gene matches: 8. This sequence was found in a human donor who was either an allogeneic HSCT recipient or a stem cell or donor lymphocyte infusion donor (not recorded which). It is not recorded whose cells these are; they may come from a transplant donor. The sequenced material came from blood, either unsorted or a sorted T cell fraction (not recorded which). The J gene is TRBJ2-5, the V gene TRBV6-5, with 12 bases aligning to TRBD2. The CDR3 reads CASSLLAGGPSETQYF. The CDR3 DNA reads TGTGCCAGCAGTTTGCTAGCGGGAGGGCCCTCGGAGACCCAGTACTTC.